Presented here are 29 T cell receptor beta chains from one specimen sequenced in a study of regulatory T cells in long-lasting Graves disease. Investigators prepared the TCR beta libraries by applying iRepertoire HTBI primers and Arm-PCR of CDR3 regions. TCRdb independently ran MiXCR on the multiplex PCR reads; one entry per CDR3 protein. The table has approximately 490,000 distinct CDR3 sequences, about 17% seen once; the top ten hold 10% to 15%. Documented time point: newly diagnosed GD, antithyroid drugs for less than 3 months. From PBMCs, RNA was extracted and then used to make the TCR library. The same specimen was also included in a second study, on T cells in Graves' hyperthyroidism and ophthalmopathy.

Source: peripheral blood mononuclear cells (PBMCs), taken at new diagnosis, from a patient treated with antithyroid drugs. The source is a middle-aged man with Graves disease.

The chain uses TRBV6-1 and TRBJ1-1, with D hard to call. Germline V gene data show CDR1 as MNHNS and CDR2 as SASEGT. This CDR3 is 12 amino acids long. Between the trimmed V and J ends, which lost 6 bases and 6 bases, there was a span of 11 bases. Written as DNA, the CDR3 is TGTGCCAGCAGCTCCGGAGTGGCTGAAGCTTTCTTT. Translation gives CASSSGVAEAFF.

This clonotype showed up just a few times. This chain uses TRBV7-3 with TRBJ2-1; TRBD1 might be the D (7 bases). CDR3 length: 20 residues. V was shortened by 3 bases and J by 0 bases, with 24 bases between the two germline ends. Per the germline V gene, CDR1 is SGHTA and CDR2 is FQGTGA. DNA for the CDR3: TGTGCCAGCAGCTTCACGGGGCACCTCAGGGGGGTGAGCTCCTACAATGAGCAGTTCTTC. This codes for CASSFTGHLRGVSSYNEQFF.

This clonotype has more than one count but fewer than ten. J is TRBJ2-3 and V is TRBV24-1; maybe TRBD2 (5 bases). V was trimmed by 6 bases and J by 5 bases, leaving 14 bases between them. Germline CDR1 reads KGHDR; CDR2 reads SFDVKD. The CDR3 consists of 14 residues. As DNA, the CDR3 is TGTGCCACCAGTCGAGGGAGCTGGGGAGATACGCAGTATTTT. Protein: CATSRGSWGDTQYF.

This clonotype was seen repeatedly, ten times or more. The V gene is TRBV2, the J gene TRBJ2-1, with 8 bases fitting TRBD2. CDR3 size: 15 residues. Germline values: CDR1 SNHLY, CDR2 FYNNEI. Trimming cost V 7 bases and J 3 bases; bases outside gene matches: 8. The CDR3 reads CASKGVSGVYNEQFF. DNA for the CDR3: TGTGCCAGCAAAGGGGTTAGCGGGGTCTACAATGAGCAGTTCTTC.

This clonotype has a handful of counts. The chain links TRBV20-1 to TRBJ1-1, with 8 bases matching TRBD1. The CDR3 sequence is 15 residues long. Germline V gene data show CDR1 as DFQATT and CDR2 as SNEGSKA (reference sequence). Losses at the gene ends were 6 bases for V and 4 bases for J; bases not matched to a gene: 13. CDR3 sequence: CSALPIDRGLTEAFF. CDR3 coding DNA: TGCAGTGCCCTCCCTATCGACAGGGGTCTCACTGAAGCTTTCTTT.

The table lists this clonotype with many counts. V gene TRBV11-1 combines with J gene TRBJ2-3; maybe TRBD1 (5 bases). The CDR3 contains 13 residues. V was pared by 5 bases and J by 7 bases, with 13 bases between. CDR1 SGHAT and CDR2 FQDESV come from the germline V gene (reference sequence). The CDR3 protein is CASSPGKGNTQYF. DNA of the CDR3: TGTGCCAGCAGCCCAGGGAAGGGGAATACGCAGTATTTT.

The J gene is TRBJ2-1, the V gene TRBV7-9, with 9 positions matching TRBD2. The CDR3 extends over 17 amino acids. V gave up 5 bases and J gave up 5 bases; unmatched junction bases: 13. CDR1 and CDR2 from the germline V gene are SEHNR and FQNEAQ (reference sequence). The CDR3 reads CASSKSGPAGGHNEQFF. For the CDR3, the DNA is TGTGCCAGCAGCAAGTCAGGGCCAGCGGGAGGACACAATGAGCAGTTCTTC.

The chain is built from TRBV19 and TRBJ2-3; the match to TRBD2 covers 12 bases. Germline V lookup: CDR1 LNHDA, CDR2 SQIVND (reference sequence). The CDR3 consists of 15 residues. V lost 10 bases and J lost 1; bases outside the gene matches: 6. CDR3 amino acids: CATQGTSGRTDTQYF. The CDR3 nucleotides read TGTGCCACTCAAGGGACTAGCGGGCGCACAGATACGCAGTATTTT.

On this clonotype: A read error may be the cause here, since a much bigger clone is one base away. The gene calls are TRBV2 and TRBJ2-7, with D possibly TRBD1 on 5 matching bases. V shed 3 bases and J shed 5 bases, with 11 bases lying between them. Germline V lookup: CDR1 SNHLY, CDR2 FYNNEI. The CDR3 sequence is 13 residues long. CDR3 coding DNA: TGTGCCAGCAGTGAGAACAGGCGCCACGAGCAGTACTTC. As protein: CASSENRRHEQYF.

This rearrangement joins TRBV7-9 to TRBJ2-3; D gene unclear. This CDR3 has 14 residues. Germline V gives CDR1 SEHNR, CDR2 FQNEAQ (reference sequence). With 3 bases removed from V and 3 bases from J, the gap between germline ends came to 10 bases. The CDR3 is CASSLGIITDTQYF. For the CDR3, the DNA is TGTGCCAGCAGCTTGGGGATTATTACAGATACGCAGTATTTT.

The chain combines TRBV12-3 or TRBV12-4 with TRBJ1-3; 9 nucleotides match TRBD1. Trimming took 6 bases from V and 1 from J; bases not matched to a gene: 1. The CDR3 length is 14 residues. The CDR3 here is CASRDRGSGNTIYF. CDR3 nucleotide sequence: TGTGCCAGCAGGGACAGGGGATCTGGAAACACCATATATTTT.

This clonotype was observed a few times. J is TRBJ2-3 and V is TRBV29-1; D remains unclear. The germline V gene encodes CDR1 SQVTM and CDR2 ANQGSEA. This CDR3 has 12 amino acids. V was cut by 2 bases and J by 2 bases, with 5 bases left in between. Written as DNA, the CDR3 is TGCAGCGTTGAAAAGTTCACAGATACGCAGTATTTT. This encodes CSVEKFTDTQYF.

In this sample, this clonotype turned up many times. The chain joins TRBV28 to TRBJ2-5, with TRBD1 as a possible D gene (6 bases). Germline V gene data show CDR1 as MDHEN and CDR2 as SYDVKM. Trimming left V 10 bases short and J 3 bases short, with 15 bases between. This CDR3 is 13 amino acids long. Written as DNA, the CDR3 is TGTGCCACCACCGGGACACCTGAAGAGACCCAGTACTTC. Translated, it gives CATTGTPEETQYF.

This clonotype was picked up a small number of times. The chain is built from TRBV9 and TRBJ2-2, with unresolved D. The CDR3 sequence is 12 residues long. Trimming pared 0 bases from V and 4 bases from J, leaving 1 base between. Germline loops: CDR1 SGDLS, CDR2 YYNGEE. CDR3 loop: CASSVATGELFF. The CDR3 nucleotides read TGTGCCAGCAGCGTAGCCACCGGGGAGCTGTTTTTT.

There are many counts of this clonotype. The rearrangement links TRBV3-1 to TRBJ2-7, with D possibly matching TRBD2 (5 bases). CDR1 LGHDT and CDR2 YNNKEL come from the germline V gene (reference sequence). The CDR3 has 15 amino acids. V was trimmed by 1 base and J by 7 bases, leaving 17 bases between them. CDR3 coding DNA: TGTGCCAGCAGCCAAGGGGGTAGACTTGGGAGTGAGCAGTACTTC. Protein: CASSQGGRLGSEQYF.

V and J are TRBV6-2 or TRBV6-3 and TRBJ2-1; tentatively, D is TRBD1 (5 bases). With 7 bases removed from V and 8 bases from J, the gap between germline ends came to 21 bases. This CDR3 spans 15 amino acids. Germline V gene lookup returns CDR1 MNHEY and CDR2 SVGEGT. The CDR3 here is CASMRDRLISHEQFF. CDR3 nucleotide sequence: TGTGCCAGCATGAGAGACAGATTAATATCCCATGAGCAGTTCTTC.

This clonotype was seen repeatedly, ten times or more. The CDR3 reads CASSLGLGSAPLHF. In DNA form, the CDR3 reads TGTGCCAGCAGCTTAGGGTTAGGGTCGGCACCCCTCCACTTT. The chain links TRBV7-2 to TRBJ1-6; D remains ambiguous. The CDR3 covers 14 residues. V shed 1 base and J shed 11 bases, with 12 bases lying between them. Germline lookup yields CDR1 SGHTA and CDR2 FQGNSA.

With regard to this clonotype: A junction end diverges from the germline sequence, so it may reflect a read error. J is TRBJ1-1 and V is TRBV2; 11 nucleotides agree with TRBD1. This CDR3 region has 18 residues. CDR1 is SNHLY, CDR2 FYNNEI, per germline. The chain's CDR3 is CASKIRTGGAGRNTGAFF. The CDR3, as DNA: TGTGCCAGCAAAATTCGGACAGGGGGCGCGGGGAGGAACACTGGAGCTTTCTTT.

This clonotype was detected ten times or more. This rearrangement joins TRBV7-9 to TRBJ2-1; no clear D gene. With 5 bases removed from V and 6 bases from J, the gap between germline ends came to 8 bases. This CDR3 region has 12 residues. Germline-derived CDR1 and CDR2 are SEHNR and FQNEAQ (reference sequence). In DNA, the CDR3 is TGTGCCAGCAGCCGGTCCCTCAATGAGCAGTTCTTC. Amino acids: CASSRSLNEQFF.

This clonotype was recorded at least ten times. The CDR3 DNA follows: TGTGCCAGCAGCTTGAGTTCGGAGCAGTTCTTC. Amino acids: CASSLSSEQFF. The genes are TRBV7-2 and TRBJ2-1; D gene uncertain. Trimming removed 3 bases at V and 10 bases at J, with 7 bases between. The CDR3 runs to 11 residues. Germline V gene data show CDR1 as SGHTA and CDR2 as FQGNSA.

This clonotype was seen ten or more times. The V call is TRBV28, the J call TRBJ2-5, with D maybe TRBD2 (5 bases). Germline V gene lookup returns CDR1 MDHEN and CDR2 SYDVKM. The CDR3 has 14 amino acids. With 9 bases removed from V and 5 bases from J, the gap between germline ends came to 19 bases. CDR3 sequence: CARPPEGVEETQYF. In DNA form, the CDR3 reads TGTGCCAGGCCGCCCGAGGGAGTAGAGGAGACCCAGTACTTC. Full variable domain (remainder filled in from reference TRBV28 and TRBJ2-5): DVKVTQSSRYLVKRTGEKVFLECVQDMDHENMFWYRQDPGLGLRLIYFSYDVKMKEKGDIPEGYSVSREKKERFSLILESASTNQTSMYLCARPPEGVEETQYFGPGTRLLVL.

This clonotype was counted at least ten times. The chain combines TRBV5-1 with TRBJ2-2; TRBD2 is a possible D gene (7 bases). This CDR3 has 15 amino acids. CDR1 and CDR2 (germline): SGHRS, YFSETQ. V was trimmed by 3 bases and J by 1 base, leaving 10 bases between them. This chain's CDR3 is CASSWGGQNTGELFF. CDR3 in DNA: TGCGCCAGCAGCTGGGGGGGACAGAACACCGGGGAGCTGTTTTTT. The whole variable domain, remainder taken from reference TRBV5-1 and TRBJ2-2, is KAGVTQTPRYLIKTRGQQVTLSCSPISGHRSVSWYQQTPGQGLQFLFEYFSETQRNKGNFPGRFSGRQFSNSRSEMNVSTLELGDSALYLCASSWGGQNTGELFFGEGSRLTVL.

The chain links TRBV12-5 to TRBJ2-2, with 9 nucleotides matching TRBD1. The ends lost 1 base at V and 6 bases at J; junction bases unmatched: 0. Germline lookup yields CDR1 LGHNT and CDR2 FRNRAP. The CDR3 consists of 14 residues. The CDR3 spells CASGLGTGAGELFF. The CDR3 region has the DNA TGTGCTAGTGGTTTGGGGACAGGGGCCGGGGAGCTGTTTTTT.

The genes are TRBV30 and TRBJ2-1, with TRBD2 identical over 13 bases. The J call may be mistaken, given a closer DNA end match to TRBJ2-5. CDR1 is GTSNPN, CDR2 SVGIG, per germline (reference sequence). The CDR3 loop spans 15 amino acids. CDR3: CAWSIGTSGTETQYF. The CDR3, as DNA: TGTGCCTGGAGTATTGGGACTAGCGGGACGGAGACCCAGTACTTC.

Remarks on this clonotype: Germline is not matched at one junction end, which may reflect a read error. The chain links TRBV12-3 or TRBV12-4 to TRBJ2-3, with 11 bases that match TRBD2. There are 17 residues in the CDR3. CDR3 DNA: TGTGCCAGCAGCCAGACTCTAGCGGGAGGACTCTCAGATATGCAGTATTTT. Residues: CASSQTLAGGLSDMQYF.

CDR3 sequence (DNA): TGCAGTGCTAGAGATGGGGTAGGTTTCTACGAGCAGTACTTC. Its translation: CSARDGVGFYEQYF. This chain connects TRBV20-1 to TRBJ2-7, with no clear D. The germline CDR1 and CDR2 sequences are DFQATT and SNEGSKA (reference sequence). The CDR3 covers 14 residues. V was shortened by 0 bases and J by 3 bases, with 12 bases between the two germline ends.

This clonotype occurred many times. The V gene is TRBV20-1, the J gene TRBJ2-7; 9 nucleotides match TRBD2. Per the germline V gene, CDR1 is DFQATT and CDR2 is SNEGSKA (reference sequence). The length of the CDR3 is 14 residues. The V and J ends lost 5 bases and 2 bases, in that order; junction bases with no gene match: 7. The CDR3 reads CSARGTSSTYEQYF. The CDR3 DNA follows: TGCAGTGCTCGAGGGACTAGCTCGACCTACGAGCAGTACTTC.

This clonotype has a handful of counts. This sequence joins TRBV4-2 and TRBJ2-1, with TRBD2 as a possible D gene (6 bases). The CDR3 sequence is 15 residues long. V was cut by 1 base and J by 5 bases, with 12 bases left in between. Germline CDR1 and CDR2: LGHNA and YNFKEQ. The CDR3 loop reads CASSQAGALDNEQFF. CDR3 DNA: TGTGCCAGCAGCCAAGCGGGAGCGTTGGACAATGAGCAGTTCTTC.

Remarks on this clonotype: Given a much more abundant clone one base away, this may be a read error. V and J are TRBV5-1 and TRBJ2-7; 8 bases line up with TRBD2. J was trimmed by 6 bases and V by 0 bases; bases with no gene match: 8. Germline CDR1 and CDR2: SGHRS and YFSETQ. The CDR3 has 15 amino acids. The CDR3 here is CASSLEGLDLCEQYF. CDR3 in DNA: TGCGCCAGCAGCTTGGAGGGACTAGACCTCTGCGAGCAGTACTTC. Together with reference TRBV5-1 and TRBJ2-7, the CDR3 gives the full variable domain: KAGVTQTPRYLIKTRGQQVTLSCSPISGHRSVSWYQQTPGQGLQFLFEYFSETQRNKGNFPGRFSGRQFSNSRSEMNVSTLELGDSALYLCASSLEGLDLCEQYFGPGTRLTVT.